This section outlines one TCR beta chain sequence together with its context. This CDR3 is 14 amino acids long. Trimming stripped 4 bases from V and 2 bases from J, with 11 bases between. Per germline, CDR1 SGHRS and CDR2 YFSETQ. The sample is drawn from a study of blood T cell repertoires in COVID-19. Study summary: PBMCs, B-cell-depleted T cells, or T cells provided the cDNA or gDNA that made up the material.

The authors' processing: Estimation of nucleated cell counts was performed using reference gene primer amplification. Clones were sequenced by immunoSEQ multiplex PCR, and TCRdb holds only the in-frame ones, with some missing. V and J calls and clone size come straight from that table; D and trimming were deduced from the DNA. The table lists tens of thousands of clones, 70% to 90% of them singletons, with around 10% in the top ten. This TCR was sampled from a human donor in a cohort sampled during active COVID-19. The chain links TRBV5-1 to TRBJ2-3; D possibly corresponds to TRBD2 (5 bases). Material for sequencing was peripheral blood. The CDR3 region has the DNA TGCGCCAGCAGCGCCGGAGGCCTCACAGATACGCAGTATTTT. Encoded protein: CASSAGGLTDTQYF.